This T cell receptor beta chain was found in a study of CXCR3-negative and CXCR3-positive naive CD8 T cells. Study-wide findings and caveats: Researchers report that CXCR3-positive naive cells carry more hydrophobic TRB CDR3s than CXCR3-negative naive cells.

A word on this clonotype: Its target is not known.

The libraries of TRB cDNA were constructed through 5' RACE using UMI labels. After re-calling the 5' RACE reads, TCRdb lists one entry per CDR3 protein, DNA absent. Its table records under 110,000 distinct CDR3 sequences. Sequenced sample: naive CXCR3+ CD8+ T cells from blood. Specified subset: CD45RO-CCR7+CD27+CD95- naive CD8+ T cells expressing CXCR3 (TNR3+). The clonotype comes from a human donor in good health. Some clones in this sample may be carry-over from other donors' samples.

The chain's CDR3 is CASSLEGLAGRSPAGDTQYF. The rearrangement joins TRBV5-4 to TRBJ2-3; with no DNA, the TCRdb D assignment of TRBD2 cannot be verified. This CDR3 comprises 20 residues. Germline lookup yields CDR1 SGHNT and CDR2 YYREEE (reference sequence).